A single sample gave rise to the 32 T cell receptor beta chains below, sequenced in a study of T cells in Graves' hyperthyroidism and ophthalmopathy. Authors of the study amplified TCR beta CDR3 regions from RNA transcripts. First-round RT-PCR of the TCR CDR3 relied on the HTBI primer set. TCRdb redid the calling of the multiplex PCR reads with MiXCR, one entry per CDR3 protein. The sample has roughly 330,000 distinct CDR3 sequences, around 16% seen once. Sample: blood. The receptors were sampled from a man in his thirties or forties with Graves' hyperthyroidism.

In this sample, this clonotype turned up many times. V and J are TRBV20-1 and TRBJ2-3; a weak D match, TRBD2 (6 bases). Germline CDR1 reads DFQATT; CDR2 reads SNEGSKA (reference sequence). The V end lost 2 bases, the J end lost 0 bases, and 12 bases lay between the germline ends. CDR3 length: 15 residues. CDR3 in amino acids: CSARPLSGSTDTQYF. The DNA for the CDR3 is TGCAGTGCTAGACCCCTTAGCGGAAGCACAGATACGCAGTATTTT.

J is TRBJ2-5 and V is TRBV19; 9 bases align to TRBD1. The V gene's germline CDR1 is LNHDA and CDR2 SQIVND (reference sequence). The CDR3 runs to 15 residues. Unmatched junction bases numbered 4, after V lost 3 bases and J lost 2 bases. CDR3 sequence reads: CASSMGTGPQETQYF. The CDR3 coding sequence is TGTGCCAGTAGTATGGGGACAGGGCCTCAAGAGACCCAGTACTTC.

Ten or more counts support this clonotype. The chain links TRBV2 to TRBJ2-2; 14 bases are a match to TRBD2. Germline assignment: CDR1 SNHLY and CDR2 FYNNEI. After removal of 10 bases from V and 5 bases from J, the junction contained 9 bases not matched to a gene. This CDR3 has 16 amino acids. The DNA of the CDR3 is TGTGCCACCCTGGGACTAGCGGGAGTAATAACCGGGGAGCTGTTTTTT. Amino acids: CATLGLAGVITGELFF.

There are a few counts of this clonotype. This chain joins TRBV4-1 and TRBJ2-1; 7 nucleotides match TRBD2. V trimming: 3 bases; J trimming: 8 bases; junction bases outside the gene matches: 7. The CDR3 extends over 14 amino acids. Germline CDR1 and CDR2: MGHRA and YSYEKL. The DNA for the CDR3 is TGCGCCAGCAGCCATCGAGCGGGACTTGATGAGCAGTTCTTC. Encoded protein: CASSHRAGLDEQFF.

This clonotype was detected a few times. V is TRBV4-1 and J is TRBJ2-5, with a tentative D call TRBD1 (6 bases). CDR1 is MGHRA and CDR2 is YSYEKL in the germline V gene. CDR3 size: 14 residues. Trimming shortened V by 4 bases and J by 1 base, and 10 bases separated the two germline ends. CDR3 bases: TGCGCCAGCAGCCTGGGACAACTCCAAGAGACCCAGTACTTC. It translates to CASSLGQLQETQYF.

A few counts support this clonotype. The V and J genes are TRBV11-3 and TRBJ1-2, with D uncertain. Germline loops: CDR1 SGHNT, CDR2 YENEEA. Trimming took off 3 bases at V and 3 bases at J, with 11 bases between the two ends. This CDR3 has 14 residues. In nucleotides, the CDR3 is TGTGCCAGCAGCTTTCCGGGCGGGGACTATGGCTACACCTTC. It yields the protein CASSFPGGDYGYTF. The variable domain in full, with the rest retrieved from reference TRBV11-3 and TRBJ1-2, is EAGVVQSPRYKIIEKKQPVAFWCNPISGHNTLYWYLQNLGQGPELLIRYENEEAVDDSQLPKDRFSAERLKGVDSTLKIQPAELGDSAVYLCASSFPGGDYGYTFGSGTRLTVV.

This clonotype showed up just a few times. This rearrangement joins TRBV19 to TRBJ1-1, with D perhaps matching TRBD1 (5 bases). In germline, CDR1 is LNHDA, CDR2 SQIVND (reference sequence). The CDR3 contains 13 residues. The V end lost 3 bases, the J end lost 10 bases, and 15 bases lay between the germline ends. The DNA for the CDR3 is TGTGCCAGTAGTATGGGACGGCGGGGAAGAGCTTTCTTT. Protein product: CASSMGRRGRAFF.

CDR3 in amino acids: CASSKTAGVYEQYF. The CDR3 region has the DNA TGCGCCAGCAGCAAAACGGCGGGGGTCTACGAGCAGTACTTC. The V and J genes are TRBV5-1 and TRBJ2-7; 7 bases agree with TRBD2. Trimming took 4 bases from V and 3 from J; bases not matched to a gene: 7. CDR3 size: 14 residues. Germline values: CDR1 SGHRS, CDR2 YFSETQ. Combining the CDR3 with reference TRBV5-1 and TRBJ2-7 gives the whole variable domain KAGVTQTPRYLIKTRGQQVTLSCSPISGHRSVSWYQQTPGQGLQFLFEYFSETQRNKGNFPGRFSGRQFSNSRSEMNVSTLELGDSALYLCASSKTAGVYEQYFGPGTRLTVT.

The chain recombines TRBV2 with TRBJ2-7, with no clear D. The CDR3 spans 13 residues. Germline V gene sequence: CDR1 SNHLY, CDR2 FYNNEI. Trimming left V 3 bases short and J 1 base short, with 7 bases between. CDR3 protein: CASSDGRSYEQYF. The DNA of the CDR3 is TGTGCCAGCAGTGACGGCAGGTCCTACGAGCAGTACTTC. Variable domain in full (rest from reference TRBV2 and TRBJ2-7): EPEVTQTPSHQVTQMGQEVILRCVPISNHLYFYWYRQILGQKVEFLVSFYNNEISEKSEIFDDQFSVERPDGSNFTLKIRSTKLEDSAMYFCASSDGRSYEQYFGPGTRLTVT.

In its sample, this clonotype was seen many times. The chain combines TRBV3-1 with TRBJ2-1, with 7 positions matching TRBD2. V gave up 2 bases and J gave up 9 bases; unmatched junction bases: 10. Germline CDR1 and CDR2: LGHDT and YNNKEL (reference sequence). The length of the CDR3 is 15 residues. CDR3 nucleotide sequence: TGTGCCAGCAGCCAACGGGACTACACTGGGAGTGAGCAGTTCTTC. Amino acids: CASSQRDYTGSEQFF.

This clonotype has more than one count but fewer than ten. The rearrangement links TRBV10-3 to TRBJ2-1, with 10 positions matching TRBD1. The CDR3 contains 20 residues. V lost 2 bases, J lost 3 bases, and 16 bases stayed unmatched. Looked up from germline, CDR1 is ENHRY and CDR2 is SYGVKD. The CDR3 loop reads CAISEPPGQGTKSGYNEQFF. CDR3 coding DNA: TGTGCCATCAGTGAGCCACCGGGACAGGGGACTAAGAGCGGCTACAATGAGCAGTTCTTC.

Details on this clonotype: A much larger clone lies a single base off, so this may be a read error. The chain is built from TRBV6-5 and TRBJ2-2; D is uncertain. Germline CDR1 is MNHEY and CDR2 is SVGAGI. With 2 bases removed from V and 7 bases from J, the gap between germline ends came to 2 bases. The CDR3 is made up of 11 amino acids. The CDR3 DNA sequence: TGTGCCAGCAGTTACGGCGGGGAGCTGTTTTTT. It specifies CASSYGGELFF.

There are many counts of this clonotype. A read error may produce the germline difference seen at one junction end. The J gene is TRBJ2-7, the V gene TRBV5-1; D gene unclear. The CDR3 covers 13 residues. Looked up from germline, CDR1 is SGHRS and CDR2 is YFSETQ. CDR3 in amino acids: CASSLVSSYEQYF. The CDR3 bases are TGTGCCAGCAGCTTAGTAAGTTCCTACGAGCAGTACTTC.

This rearrangement joins TRBV7-9 to TRBJ2-5; D call uncertain. Germline V gives CDR1 SEHNR, CDR2 FQNEAQ (reference sequence). This CDR3 is 14 amino acids long. Trimming pared 3 bases from V and 2 bases from J, leaving 10 bases between. This CDR3 is CASSLNRWQETQYF. CDR3 bases: TGTGCCAGCAGCTTGAATAGGTGGCAAGAGACCCAGTACTTC.

J is TRBJ2-2 and V is TRBV20-1; 10 positions agree with TRBD2. The CDR3 consists of 16 residues. With 4 bases clipped from V and 2 bases from J, the junction kept 7 bases outside the gene matches. Germline CDR1 and CDR2: DFQATT and SNEGSKA (reference sequence). CDR3 protein: CSAKSRLAGNTGELFF. CDR3 in DNA: TGCAGTGCTAAATCTCGACTAGCGGGTAACACCGGGGAGCTGTTTTTT.

This clonotype was counted at least ten times. J is TRBJ2-7 and V is TRBV2, with 7 bases matching TRBD2. The CDR3 extends over 13 amino acids. Looked up from germline, CDR1 is SNHLY and CDR2 is FYNNEI. J lost 2 bases, V lost 3 bases, and 1 base had no gene match. The CDR3 loop is CASSDGGTYEQYF. In DNA, the CDR3 is TGTGCCAGCAGTGACGGGGGGACCTACGAGCAGTACTTC.

This clonotype was seen repeatedly, ten times or more. This chain connects TRBV15 to TRBJ2-2; perhaps TRBD2 as D (6 bases). Germline CDR1 and CDR2: LNHNV and YYDKDF (reference sequence). The CDR3 is 16 residues long. The V end lost 0 bases, the J end lost 2 bases, and 10 bases lay between the germline ends. CDR3 DNA: TGTGCCACCAGCAGAGAGCGGGACGCCAACACCGGGGAGCTGTTTTTT. Translating it yields CATSRERDANTGELFF.

As for this clonotype: A much larger clone differs from this one at a single base, so this may be a read error. This chain connects TRBV7-2 to TRBJ1-5; possibly TRBD1 for D (5 bases). The CDR3 runs to 15 residues. CDR1 is SGHTA and CDR2 is FQGNSA in the germline V gene. The V end lost 4 bases, the J end lost 6 bases, and 16 bases lay between the germline ends. CDR3 sequence: CASSYLGGNSQPQHF. Here the CDR3 DNA reads TGTGCCAGCAGCTACCTTGGGGGGAATTCTCAGCCCCAGCATTTT.

This clonotype was seen more than once but under ten times. The chain is built from TRBV18 and TRBJ2-3, with D maybe TRBD2 (6 bases). The CDR3 covers 18 residues. Germline lookup yields CDR1 KGHSH and CDR2 LQKENI. V was pared by 6 bases and J by 2 bases, with 24 bases between. CDR3: CASSLLPPMGLSTDTQYF. The CDR3 bases are TGTGCCAGCTCCCTCCTACCCCCGATGGGACTTTCCACAGATACGCAGTATTTT. Looking up the rest from reference TRBV18 and TRBJ2-3 gives the full variable domain: NAGVMQNPRHLVRRRGQEARLRCSPMKGHSHVYWYRQLPEEGLKFMVYLQKENIIDESGMPKERFSAEFPKEGPSILRIQQVVRGDSAAYFCASSLLPPMGLSTDTQYFGPGTRLTVL.

There are a few counts of this clonotype. The chain recombines TRBV18 with TRBJ1-1; D unclear. The germline CDR1 and CDR2 sequences are KGHSH and LQKENI. The CDR3 is 13 amino acids. Deletions cut 2 bases from V and 7 bases from J, with 11 bases between. The CDR3 reads CASSPGSSVEAFF. The CDR3 DNA is TGTGCCAGCTCACCAGGCTCCTCGGTTGAAGCTTTCTTT.

By sample share, this clonotype is medium-sized. The chain couples TRBV5-1 to TRBJ2-1; D is uncertain. V was clipped by 0 bases and J by 0 bases, with 4 bases between them. The CDR3 contains 14 residues. CDR1 and CDR2 from the germline V gene are SGHRS and YFSETQ. As DNA, the CDR3 is TGCGCCAGCAGCTTGGGGGACTCCTACAATGAGCAGTTCTTC. Its translation is CASSLGDSYNEQFF. Together with reference TRBV5-1 and TRBJ2-1, the CDR3 gives the full variable domain: KAGVTQTPRYLIKTRGQQVTLSCSPISGHRSVSWYQQTPGQGLQFLFEYFSETQRNKGNFPGRFSGRQFSNSRSEMNVSTLELGDSALYLCASSLGDSYNEQFFGPGTRLTVL.

This sequence joins TRBV4-1 and TRBJ2-4; perhaps TRBD2 as D (6 bases). CDR1 is MGHRA, CDR2 YSYEKL, per germline. The CDR3 has 17 amino acids. V gave up 4 bases and J gave up 2 bases, with 18 bases separating them. CDR3 residues: CASSRGTAASTKNIQYF. The CDR3 nucleotides are TGCGCCAGCAGCCGCGGGACGGCGGCTAGCACCAAAAACATTCAGTACTTC.

The sample holds many counts of this clonotype. The V call is TRBV6-2 or TRBV6-3, the J call TRBJ1-1; D is unresolved. Germline V CDR1 and CDR2: MNHEY, SVGEGT. The CDR3 has 13 residues. V gave up 5 bases and J gave up 0 bases, with 7 bases separating them. Written as DNA, the CDR3 is TGTGCCAGCAGTCCTATAATGAACACTGAAGCTTTCTTT. This gives the protein CASSPIMNTEAFF.

A remark on this clonotype: This may come from a read error, since a much larger clone is one base off. CDR3 sequence: CASSLQGTVERTDTQYF. The CDR3 DNA is TGTGCCAGCAGTTTACAGGGGACCGTGGAGAGAACAGATACGCAGTATTTT. V is TRBV12-3 or TRBV12-4 and J is TRBJ2-3; possible D gene TRBD1, 6 bases. CDR3 length: 17 residues. Trimming stripped 2 bases from V and 3 bases from J, with 18 bases between.

V and J are TRBV7-2 and TRBJ1-2; tentatively, D is TRBD1 (5 bases). The CDR3 runs to 16 residues. Germline V gives CDR1 SGHTA, CDR2 FQGNSA. Trimming cost V 0 bases and J 3 bases, with 14 bases left between them. In DNA form, the CDR3 reads TGTGCCAGCAGCTTAGCCGGCGCGGGGACCTACTATGGCTACACCTTC. This codes for CASSLAGAGTYYGYTF.

This clonotype was picked up a small number of times. The CDR3 DNA reads as TGTGCCAGCAGCTTAGTCGGACGACAGGGTTTAGATACGCAGTATTTT. Translating it yields CASSLVGRQGLDTQYF. The chain is built from TRBV7-9 and TRBJ2-3, with 7 nucleotides matching TRBD1. Germline CDR1 SEHNR, CDR2 FQNEAQ (reference sequence). Trimming took 1 base from V and 5 from J; bases not matched to a gene: 9. This CDR3 comprises 16 residues.

This clonotype was found many times. V and J are TRBV30 and TRBJ2-5, with a possible D match to TRBD2 (6 bases). This CDR3 has 13 amino acids. The V end lost 0 bases, the J end lost 5 bases, and 10 bases lay between the germline ends. The germline V gene encodes CDR1 GTSNPN and CDR2 SVGIG (reference sequence). CDR3 in amino acids: CAWSVRGYETQYF. The CDR3 DNA follows: TGTGCCTGGAGTGTACGGGGGTACGAGACCCAGTACTTC.

A few counts support this clonotype. The J gene is TRBJ2-2, the V gene TRBV7-2, with D perhaps being TRBD1 or TRBD2 (5 bases each). Trimming cost V 2 bases and J 7 bases, with 17 bases left between them. The CDR3 spans 16 residues. The germline CDR1 and CDR2 sequences are SGHTA and FQGNSA. Here the CDR3 DNA reads TGTGCCAGCAGCTTAAAGGCGGCAGGGAGAGACGGGGAGCTGTTTTTT. This encodes CASSLKAAGRDGELFF.

The chain has TRBV9 and TRBJ1-1; D remains ambiguous. Trimming removed 3 bases at V and 7 bases at J, with 10 bases between. Per the germline V gene, CDR1 is SGDLS and CDR2 is YYNGEE. This CDR3 is built from 12 residues. CDR3: CASSAGRDEAFF. The CDR3 DNA reads as TGTGCCAGCAGCGCCGGGAGGGATGAAGCTTTCTTT.

In this sample, this clonotype turned up many times. The J gene is TRBJ2-3, the V gene TRBV28; D remains ambiguous. CDR1 is MDHEN, CDR2 SYDVKM, per germline. CDR3 length equals 13 residues. V was pared by 2 bases and J by 8 bases, with 11 bases between. The CDR3 is CASSLDRGGTQYF. The CDR3 DNA follows: TGTGCCAGCAGTTTAGACCGCGGCGGTACGCAGTATTTT. Looking up the rest from reference TRBV28 and TRBJ2-3 gives the full variable domain: DVKVTQSSRYLVKRTGEKVFLECVQDMDHENMFWYRQDPGLGLRLIYFSYDVKMKEKGDIPEGYSVSREKKERFSLILESASTNQTSMYLCASSLDRGGTQYFGPGTRLTVL.

This clonotype was picked up a small number of times. This rearrangement joins TRBV5-1 to TRBJ2-3; a weak D match, TRBD1 (6 bases). Trimming shortened V by 0 bases and J by 1 base, and 12 bases separated the two germline ends. The length of the CDR3 is 16 residues. In germline, CDR1 is SGHRS, CDR2 YFSETQ. Here the CDR3 reads CASSLELGGGTDTQYF. The CDR3 DNA is TGCGCCAGCAGCTTGGAGTTAGGGGGTGGCACAGATACGCAGTATTTT.

V and J are TRBV27 and TRBJ1-1; possibly TRBD1 for D (6 bases). Germline CDR1 reads MNHEY; CDR2 reads SMNVEV (reference sequence). The CDR3 contains 13 residues. The germline V and J ends were trimmed by 3 bases and 5 bases, with 10 bases remaining between them. The CDR3 DNA reads TGTGCCAGCAGTTTCCACAGGGAGACTGAAGCTTTCTTT. Residues: CASSFHRETEAFF.